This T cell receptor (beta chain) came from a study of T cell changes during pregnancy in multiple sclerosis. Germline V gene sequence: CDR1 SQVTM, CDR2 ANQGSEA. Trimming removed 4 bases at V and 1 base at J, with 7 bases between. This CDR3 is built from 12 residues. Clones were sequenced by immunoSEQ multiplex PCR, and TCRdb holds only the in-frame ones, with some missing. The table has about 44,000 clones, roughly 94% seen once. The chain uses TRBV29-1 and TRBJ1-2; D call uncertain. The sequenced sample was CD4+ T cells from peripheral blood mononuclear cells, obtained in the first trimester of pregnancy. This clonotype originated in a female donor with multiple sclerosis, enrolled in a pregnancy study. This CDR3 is CSVGGNNYGYTF. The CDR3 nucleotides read TGCAGCGTTGGAGGTAATAACTATGGCTACACCTTC.